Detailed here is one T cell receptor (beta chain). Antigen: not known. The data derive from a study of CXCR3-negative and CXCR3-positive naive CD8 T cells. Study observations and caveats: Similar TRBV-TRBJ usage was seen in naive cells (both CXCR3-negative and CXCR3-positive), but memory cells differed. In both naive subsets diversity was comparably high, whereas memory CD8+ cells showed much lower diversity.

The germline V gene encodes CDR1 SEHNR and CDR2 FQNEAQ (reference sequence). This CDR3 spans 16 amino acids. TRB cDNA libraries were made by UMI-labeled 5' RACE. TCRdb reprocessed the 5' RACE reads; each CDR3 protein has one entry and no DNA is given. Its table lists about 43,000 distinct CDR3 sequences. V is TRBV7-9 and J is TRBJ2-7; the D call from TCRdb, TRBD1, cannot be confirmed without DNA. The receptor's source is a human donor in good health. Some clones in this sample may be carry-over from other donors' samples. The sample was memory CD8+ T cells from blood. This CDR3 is CASSFSPAGVVYEQYF.